These T cell receptor beta chains were read from a single sample in a study of identical twins. TCRdb re-called the 5' RACE reads through MiXCR, storing one row per CDR3 protein. The sample shows over 600,000 distinct CDR3 sequences, approximately 21% of them seen only once. These data were also reused for a study on T cells expressing NK-cell markers.

The material sequenced was PBMCs. The receptor source for this set is a woman between 18 and 29 years old in good health. The CDR3 runs from the conserved cysteine through the conserved F or W. A D gene is named only where the DNA matches it firmly. Expanded clones get a size class; other rows say once, few or many, or leave the size out.

>TRBJ2-7|.|TRBD1|TRBV12-3/TRBV12-4
CASSLTGVAYEQYF
TGTGCCAGCAGCCTAACAGGGGTAGCCTACGAGCAGTACTTC
>TRBJ2-1|.|.|TRBV20-1
CSARDLRDLNEQFF
TGCAGTGCTAGAGATCTGAGGGATCTCAATGAGCAGTTCTTC
>TRBJ2-1|.|.|TRBV19
CATSRRLRFSSYNEQFF
TGTGCCACCTCACGGAGACTCCGATTTAGCTCCTACAATGAGCAGTTCTTC
>TRBJ2-5|once|TRBD1|TRBV27
CASSHRATGQQETQYF
TGTGCCAGCAGCCACCGGGCCACGGGACAGCAAGAGACCCAGTACTTC
>TRBJ2-7|.|TRBD1|TRBV6-1
CASSTDRAGWQYF
TGTGCCAGCAGCACGGACAGGGCCGGCTGGCAGTACTTC
>TRBJ1-6|.|.|TRBV12-3/TRBV12-4
CASSLRVFNSLYNSPLHF
TGTGCCAGCAGTTTGAGGGTATTTAATAGCCTCTATAATTCACCCCTCCACTTT
>TRBJ2-7|few|.|TRBV7-9
CASSSDSGSEQYF
TGTGCCAGCAGCTCGGACAGTGGCAGCGAGCAGTACTTC
>TRBJ2-7|few|TRBD2|TRBV29-1
CSVAPTASGTSYEQYF
TGCAGCGTTGCCCCAACGGCTAGCGGAACCTCCTACGAGCAGTACTTC
>TRBJ2-5|.|.|TRBV27
CASSQGSEETQYF
TGTGCCAGCAGTCAGGGTAGTGAAGAGACCCAGTACTTC
>TRBJ2-7|.|.|TRBV4-1
CASSQGPFSASEQYF
TGCGCCAGCAGCCAGGGACCCTTTTCGGCCTCCGAGCAGTACTTC
>TRBJ1-2|.|TRBD1|TRBV11-3
CASSSRQGTHGYTF
TGTGCCAGCAGCTCCCGACAGGGAACCCATGGCTACACCTTC
>TRBJ1-6|.|.|TRBV6-2/TRBV6-3
CASRDNSPLHF
TGTGCCAGCAGAGATAATTCACCCCTCCACTTT
>TRBJ2-7|many|.|TRBV7-2
CASSLEFPYEQYF
TGTGCCAGCAGCTTAGAGTTCCCCTACGAGCAGTACTTC
>TRBJ2-1|few|TRBD2|TRBV20-1
CSAQGLAGTHEQFF
TGCAGTGCTCAAGGACTAGCGGGGACGCATGAGCAGTTCTTC